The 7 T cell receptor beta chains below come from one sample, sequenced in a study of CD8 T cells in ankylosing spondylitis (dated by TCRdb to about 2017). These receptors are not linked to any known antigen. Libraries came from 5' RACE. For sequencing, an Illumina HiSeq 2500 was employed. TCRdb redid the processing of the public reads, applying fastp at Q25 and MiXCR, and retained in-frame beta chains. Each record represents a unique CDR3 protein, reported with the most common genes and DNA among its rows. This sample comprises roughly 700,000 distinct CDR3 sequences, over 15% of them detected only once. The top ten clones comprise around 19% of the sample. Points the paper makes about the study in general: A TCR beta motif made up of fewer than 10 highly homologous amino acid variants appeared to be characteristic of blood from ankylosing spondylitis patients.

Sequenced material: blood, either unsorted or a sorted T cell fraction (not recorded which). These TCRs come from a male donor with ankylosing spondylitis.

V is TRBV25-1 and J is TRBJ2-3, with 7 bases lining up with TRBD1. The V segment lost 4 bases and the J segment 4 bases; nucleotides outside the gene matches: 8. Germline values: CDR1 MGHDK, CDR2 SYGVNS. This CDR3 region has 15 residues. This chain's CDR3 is CASSGQQGSPDTQYF. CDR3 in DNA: TGTGCCAGCAGTGGGCAACAGGGGAGCCCAGATACGCAGTATTTT.

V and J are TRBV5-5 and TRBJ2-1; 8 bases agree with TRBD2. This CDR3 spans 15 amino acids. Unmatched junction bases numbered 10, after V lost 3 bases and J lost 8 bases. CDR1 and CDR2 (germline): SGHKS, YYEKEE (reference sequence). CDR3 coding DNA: TGTGCCAGCAGCTGGCGGGAGGCCAGGGCGTATGAGCAGTTCTTC. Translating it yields CASSWREARAYEQFF.

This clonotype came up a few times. CDR3 sequence (DNA): TGTGCCATCAGTGAGTCGATGACGGTCTCCTACAATGAGCAGTTCTTC. This sequence encodes CAISESMTVSYNEQFF. The gene calls are TRBV10-3 and TRBJ2-1; D remains unclear. CDR3 size: 16 residues. V lost 0 bases to trimming and J lost 0 bases, with 9 bases between them. In germline, CDR1 is ENHRY, CDR2 SYGVKD.

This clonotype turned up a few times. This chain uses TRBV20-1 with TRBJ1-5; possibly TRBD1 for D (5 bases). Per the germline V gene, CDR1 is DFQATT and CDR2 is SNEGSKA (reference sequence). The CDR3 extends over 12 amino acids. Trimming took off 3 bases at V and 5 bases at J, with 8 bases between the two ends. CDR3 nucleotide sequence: TGCAGTGCTAGCAGGGTAGATCAGCCCCAGCATTTT. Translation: CSASRVDQPQHF.

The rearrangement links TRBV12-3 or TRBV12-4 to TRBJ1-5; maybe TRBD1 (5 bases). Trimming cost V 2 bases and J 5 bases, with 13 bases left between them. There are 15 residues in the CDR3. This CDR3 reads CASSLSRDGYQPQHF. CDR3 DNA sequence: TGTGCCAGCAGTTTAAGTCGGGACGGATATCAGCCCCAGCATTTT.

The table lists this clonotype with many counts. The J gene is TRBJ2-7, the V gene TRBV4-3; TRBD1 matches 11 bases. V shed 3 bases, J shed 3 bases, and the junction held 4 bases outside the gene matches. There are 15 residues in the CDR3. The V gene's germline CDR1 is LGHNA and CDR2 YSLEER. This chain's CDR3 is CASSQAGTGGYEQYF. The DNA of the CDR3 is TGCGCCAGCAGCCAGGCCGGGACAGGGGGCTACGAGCAGTACTTC.

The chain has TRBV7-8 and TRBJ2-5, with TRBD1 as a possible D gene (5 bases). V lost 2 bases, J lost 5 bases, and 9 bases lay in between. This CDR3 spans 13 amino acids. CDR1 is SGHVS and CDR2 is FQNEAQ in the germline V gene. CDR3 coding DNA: TGTGCCAGCAGCTTATTTCAGGGTGAGACCCAGTACTTC. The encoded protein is CASSLFQGETQYF.